A selection of T cell receptor beta chains follows, all from one sample in a study of blood T cell repertoires in COVID-19. Generated by immunoSEQ multiplex PCR, the TCRdb table keeps only in-frame clones and is missing some. Of 200,000 to 300,000 clones in the sample, approximately 81% were seen once. The sequencing input was peripheral blood. The receptors derive from a man aged 60 to 69 with acute or convalescent COVID-19. The CDR3 runs from the conserved cysteine through the conserved F or W. A D gene is named only where the DNA matches it firmly. Size tells how often a clone was seen (once, few, many) or the class of an expanded clone, and some rows leave it out.

J gene: TRBJ2-3; D gene: TRBD2; clone size: NA; V gene: TRBV6-5; CDR3 protein: CASSYVSGSGTDTQYF; CDR3 DNA: TGTGCCAGCAGTTACGTCAGCGGGAGTGGCACAGATACGCAGTATTTT
J gene: TRBJ1-1; D gene: TRBD1; clone size: NA; V gene: TRBV7-2; CDR3 protein: CASSSAGTENTEAFF; CDR3 DNA: TGTGCCAGCAGCTCAGCCGGGACAGAGAACACTGAAGCTTTCTTT
J gene: TRBJ2-7; D gene: TRBD2; clone size: NA; V gene: TRBV5-1; CDR3 protein: CASSSSGGPYEQYF; CDR3 DNA: TGCGCCAGCAGCTCTAGCGGGGGGCCCTACGAGCAGTACTTC
J gene: TRBJ2-5; D gene: NA; clone size: NA; V gene: TRBV25-1; CDR3 protein: CASSVEGGETQYF; CDR3 DNA: TGTGCCAGCAGTGTTGAGGGGGGGGAGACCCAGTACTTC
J gene: TRBJ2-7; D gene: NA; clone size: NA; V gene: TRBV4-2; CDR3 protein: CASSQDPGSNEQYF; CDR3 DNA: TGTGCCAGCAGCCAAGATCCAGGGTCCAACGAGCAGTACTTC
J gene: TRBJ1-1; D gene: NA; clone size: once; V gene: TRBV19; CDR3 protein: CASSRTVNTEAFF; CDR3 DNA: TGTGCCAGTAGCCGGACTGTGAACACTGAAGCTTTCTTT
J gene: TRBJ2-4; D gene: TRBD2; clone size: NA; V gene: TRBV6-6; CDR3 protein: CAARGREDIQYF; CDR3 DNA: TGTGCCGCCCGGGGGCGGGAGGACATTCAGTACTTC
J gene: TRBJ2-1; D gene: TRBD1; clone size: NA; V gene: TRBV7-3; CDR3 protein: CASSPGTGSGNEQFF; CDR3 DNA: TGTGCCAGCAGCCCCGGGACAGGGTCGGGAAATGAGCAGTTCTTC
J gene: TRBJ1-1; D gene: NA; clone size: few; V gene: TRBV4-3; CDR3 protein: CASSHAGSIGTEAFF; CDR3 DNA: TGCGCCAGCAGCCATGCCGGGAGTATTGGCACTGAAGCTTTCTTT
J gene: TRBJ1-4; D gene: TRBD1; clone size: few; V gene: TRBV19; CDR3 protein: CASSIQGAEKLFF; CDR3 DNA: TGTGCCAGTAGTATACAGGGGGCTGAAAAACTGTTTTTT
J gene: TRBJ2-1; D gene: TRBD1; clone size: once; V gene: TRBV27; CDR3 protein: CASSFRTGSYEQFF; CDR3 DNA: TGTGCCAGCAGTTTCAGGACAGGGAGCTATGAGCAGTTCTTC
J gene: TRBJ2-7; D gene: TRBD2; clone size: NA; V gene: TRBV27; CDR3 protein: CASSLLAGVVDEQYF; CDR3 DNA: TGTGCCAGCAGTTTACTAGCGGGAGTGGTAGACGAGCAGTACTTC
J gene: TRBJ2-3; D gene: TRBD2; clone size: NA; V gene: TRBV9; CDR3 protein: CASSPQPLSGTTGTQYF; CDR3 DNA: TGTGCCAGCAGCCCCCAACCCCTCAGCGGGACCACAGGTACGCAGTATTTT
J gene: TRBJ2-1; D gene: TRBD2; clone size: few; V gene: TRBV7-9; CDR3 protein: CASSPRLAGDNEQFF; CDR3 DNA: TGTGCCAGCAGCCCTAGACTAGCGGGAGACAATGAGCAGTTCTTC
J gene: TRBJ1-1; D gene: TRBD1; clone size: NA; V gene: TRBV7-3; CDR3 protein: CASSPGQGNTEAFF; CDR3 DNA: TGTGCCAGCAGCCCGGGACAGGGGAACACTGAAGCTTTCTTT
J gene: TRBJ2-1; D gene: NA; clone size: NA; V gene: TRBV15; CDR3 protein: CATSRDHLSASRNEQFF; CDR3 DNA: TGTGCCACCAGCAGAGATCATCTTAGCGCTAGCAGGAATGAGCAGTTCTTC
J gene: TRBJ2-6; D gene: TRBD1; clone size: NA; V gene: TRBV19; CDR3 protein: CASTETGGLGGANVLTF; CDR3 DNA: TGTGCCAGTACAGAAACAGGGGGCCTCGGGGGGGCCAACGTCCTGACTTTC
J gene: TRBJ2-2; D gene: NA; clone size: NA; V gene: TRBV28; CDR3 protein: CANSLDRAGELFF; CDR3 DNA: TGTGCCAACTCATTGGACAGAGCCGGGGAGCTGTTTTTT
J gene: TRBJ1-2; D gene: NA; clone size: NA; V gene: TRBV9; CDR3 protein: CASSVDATPYGYTF; CDR3 DNA: TGTGCCAGCAGCGTAGACGCGACTCCCTATGGCTACACCTTC
J gene: TRBJ1-5; D gene: NA; clone size: once; V gene: TRBV30; CDR3 protein: CAWSVQEDQPQHF; CDR3 DNA: TGTGCCTGGAGTGTACAGGAAGATCAGCCCCAGCATTTT
J gene: TRBJ2-3; D gene: NA; clone size: NA; V gene: TRBV18; CDR3 protein: CASSPRSTRTITDTQYF; CDR3 DNA: TGTGCCAGCTCACCCAGATCGACTAGAACGATAACAGATACGCAGTATTTT
J gene: TRBJ2-7; D gene: NA; clone size: few; V gene: TRBV5-6; CDR3 protein: CASSLRREQYF; CDR3 DNA: TGTGCCAGCAGCTTACGGAGGGAGCAGTACTTC
J gene: TRBJ2-1; D gene: TRBD1; clone size: NA; V gene: TRBV19; CDR3 protein: CASSIGDRARVKRPWGYAYNEQFF; CDR3 DNA: TGTGCCAGTAGTATTGGCGACAGGGCGCGGGTTAAGCGGCCTTGGGGGTATGCCTACAATGAGCAGTTCTTC
J gene: TRBJ2-3; D gene: TRBD1; clone size: NA; V gene: TRBV27; CDR3 protein: CASSLIGGTGGRDTQYF; CDR3 DNA: TGTGCCAGCAGTTTAATAGGGGGGACAGGGGGCCGGGATACGCAGTATTTT
J gene: TRBJ2-1; D gene: NA; clone size: once; V gene: TRBV3-1/TRBV3-2; CDR3 protein: CASSQGASAYNEQFF; CDR3 DNA: TGTGCCAGCAGCCAGGGAGCTTCCGCATACAATGAGCAGTTCTTC
J gene: TRBJ1-1; D gene: NA; clone size: NA; V gene: TRBV7-9; CDR3 protein: CASSFSWNTEAFF; CDR3 DNA: TGTGCCAGCAGCTTTAGTTGGAACACTGAAGCTTTCTTT
J gene: TRBJ2-1; D gene: TRBD1; clone size: few; V gene: TRBV29-1; CDR3 protein: CSVPRADRARNEQFF; CDR3 DNA: TGCAGCGTTCCTAGAGCGGACAGGGCGAGGAATGAGCAGTTCTTC
J gene: TRBJ2-7; D gene: TRBD1; clone size: NA; V gene: TRBV25-1; CDR3 protein: CASSDLTTGAYEQYF; CDR3 DNA: TGTGCCAGCAGTGACCTTACGACAGGGGCCTACGAGCAGTACTTC
J gene: TRBJ2-3; D gene: TRBD1; clone size: NA; V gene: TRBV24-1; CDR3 protein: CATRGQGDTQYF; CDR3 DNA: TGTGCCACCCGGGGACAGGGAGATACGCAGTATTTT
J gene: TRBJ2-1; D gene: NA; clone size: NA; V gene: TRBV7-8; CDR3 protein: CASSRYAGEQFF; CDR3 DNA: TGTGCCAGCAGCCGCTACGCAGGGGAGCAGTTCTTC
J gene: TRBJ1-1; D gene: NA; clone size: NA; V gene: TRBV10-3; CDR3 protein: CAISTDTLTEAFF; CDR3 DNA: TGTGCCATCAGTACGGACACCCTCACTGAAGCTTTCTTT
J gene: TRBJ2-7; D gene: NA; clone size: NA; V gene: TRBV3-1/TRBV3-2; CDR3 protein: CASRPAGHSYEQYF; CDR3 DNA: TGTGCCAGCAGGCCAGCGGGACACTCCTACGAGCAGTACTTC
J gene: TRBJ1-3; D gene: NA; clone size: NA; V gene: TRBV18; CDR3 protein: CASSTSTVFSGNTIYF; CDR3 DNA: TGTGCCAGCTCAACCTCCACTGTATTCTCTGGAAACACCATATATTTT
J gene: TRBJ1-6; D gene: TRBD1; clone size: NA; V gene: TRBV28; CDR3 protein: CASSWPGQLNSPLHF; CDR3 DNA: TGTGCCAGCAGTTGGCCGGGACAGCTTAATTCACCCCTCCACTTT
J gene: TRBJ2-3; D gene: NA; clone size: NA; V gene: TRBV10-3; CDR3 protein: CAISDENRPGTDTQYF; CDR3 DNA: TGTGCCATCAGTGATGAGAACAGACCAGGCACAGATACGCAGTATTTT
J gene: TRBJ2-3; D gene: NA; clone size: NA; V gene: TRBV11-1; CDR3 protein: CASSPRADTQYF; CDR3 DNA: TGTGCCAGCAGCCCCCGTGCGGATACGCAGTATTTT
J gene: TRBJ1-3; D gene: NA; clone size: NA; V gene: TRBV6-5; CDR3 protein: CASSSGHGNTIYF; CDR3 DNA: TGTGCCAGCAGTTCAGGACACGGAAACACCATATATTTT
J gene: TRBJ2-1; D gene: NA; clone size: once; V gene: TRBV27; CDR3 protein: CASSLQGPTYNEQFF; CDR3 DNA: TGTGCCAGCAGTTTACAGGGGCCCACCTACAATGAGCAGTTCTTC
J gene: TRBJ1-3; D gene: NA; clone size: NA; V gene: TRBV11-2; CDR3 protein: CASSFPRRVSSGNTIYF; CDR3 DNA: TGTGCCAGCAGCTTTCCCCGTCGAGTGAGCTCTGGAAACACCATATATTTT
J gene: TRBJ1-2; D gene: NA; clone size: NA; V gene: TRBV6-6; CDR3 protein: CASSSTGIGWGYTF; CDR3 DNA: TGTGCCAGCAGTTCTACAGGGATCGGTTGGGGCTACACCTTC
J gene: TRBJ2-1; D gene: TRBD1; clone size: NA; V gene: TRBV19; CDR3 protein: CASSKASGTGGYEQFF; CDR3 DNA: TGTGCCAGTAGTAAAGCCTCGGGGACAGGGGGCTATGAGCAGTTCTTC
J gene: TRBJ2-1; D gene: TRBD2; clone size: NA; V gene: TRBV3-1/TRBV3-2; CDR3 protein: CASSQLAGGYNEQFF; CDR3 DNA: TGTGCCAGCAGCCAACTAGCGGGAGGGTACAATGAGCAGTTCTTC
J gene: TRBJ1-1; D gene: TRBD1; clone size: NA; V gene: TRBV6-6; CDR3 protein: CASSRGDRGSLRTEAFF; CDR3 DNA: TGTGCCAGCAGTCGTGGGGACAGGGGGAGTTTGAGGACTGAAGCTTTCTTT
J gene: TRBJ1-1; D gene: NA; clone size: NA; V gene: TRBV9; CDR3 protein: CASSSTGSKLAGAFF; CDR3 DNA: TGTGCCAGCAGCTCCACCGGGAGCAAGCTGGCGGGAGCTTTCTTT
J gene: TRBJ2-2; D gene: NA; clone size: NA; V gene: TRBV13; CDR3 protein: CASSLTGEGGELFF; CDR3 DNA: TGTGCCAGCAGCTTGACAGGGGAGGGCGGGGAGCTGTTTTTT
J gene: TRBJ2-1; D gene: NA; clone size: few; V gene: TRBV5-8; CDR3 protein: CASSLDLSGEQFF; CDR3 DNA: TGTGCCAGCAGCTTGGACCTATCAGGAGAGCAGTTCTTC
J gene: TRBJ1-5; D gene: TRBD1; clone size: NA; V gene: TRBV4-1; CDR3 protein: CASSLQGAGGNQPQHF; CDR3 DNA: TGCGCCAGCAGCTTACAGGGGGCGGGGGGCAATCAGCCCCAGCATTTT
J gene: TRBJ2-7; D gene: NA; clone size: once; V gene: TRBV7-2; CDR3 protein: CASSLAPPGEQYF; CDR3 DNA: TGTGCCAGCAGCTTGGCCCCTCCGGGAGAGCAGTACTTC
J gene: TRBJ2-3; D gene: TRBD2; clone size: NA; V gene: TRBV6-1; CDR3 protein: CASSDDVAGVSTDTQYF; CDR3 DNA: TGTGCCAGCAGTGATGACGTAGCGGGAGTCAGCACAGATACGCAGTATTTT
J gene: TRBJ2-7; D gene: TRBD1; clone size: NA; V gene: TRBV6-2/TRBV6-3; CDR3 protein: CASSDRGIRYEQYF; CDR3 DNA: TGTGCCAGCAGTGACAGGGGGATTCGCTACGAGCAGTACTTC
J gene: TRBJ2-1; D gene: TRBD2; clone size: once; V gene: TRBV27; CDR3 protein: CASSLGLAGRSEQFF; CDR3 DNA: TGTGCCAGCAGTTTAGGACTAGCGGGACGGAGTGAGCAGTTCTTC
J gene: TRBJ2-2; D gene: TRBD2; clone size: few; V gene: TRBV10-3; CDR3 protein: CAISPTGGRSGELFF; CDR3 DNA: TGTGCCATCAGTCCGACGGGAGGGCGATCCGGGGAGCTGTTTTTT
J gene: TRBJ1-1; D gene: NA; clone size: NA; V gene: TRBV28; CDR3 protein: CASSLAGVSTEAFF; CDR3 DNA: TGTGCCAGCAGTTTGGCAGGGGTCAGTACTGAAGCTTTCTTT
J gene: TRBJ2-5; D gene: TRBD2; clone size: NA; V gene: TRBV6-1; CDR3 protein: CASSEQLLAGGLTQYF; CDR3 DNA: TGTGCCAGCAGTGAGCAGCTACTAGCGGGGGGACTGACCCAGTACTTC
J gene: TRBJ1-6; D gene: NA; clone size: NA; V gene: TRBV11-2; CDR3 protein: CASSPKTGPPWDSPLHF; CDR3 DNA: TGTGCCAGCAGCCCTAAAACAGGCCCCCCTTGGGATTCACCCCTCCACTTT
J gene: TRBJ1-1; D gene: NA; clone size: NA; V gene: TRBV7-3; CDR3 protein: CASSAQGNTEAFF; CDR3 DNA: TGTGCCAGCAGCGCCCAGGGGAACACTGAAGCTTTCTTT
J gene: TRBJ1-1; D gene: TRBD1; clone size: NA; V gene: TRBV7-3; CDR3 protein: CASREFRDSYEAFF; CDR3 DNA: TGTGCCAGCCGCGAATTCCGGGACAGTTATGAAGCTTTCTTT
J gene: TRBJ2-5; D gene: NA; clone size: NA; V gene: TRBV27; CDR3 protein: CASSSREGETQYF; CDR3 DNA: TGTGCCAGCAGTTCCAGGGAAGGGGAGACCCAGTACTTC
J gene: TRBJ1-1; D gene: NA; clone size: NA; V gene: TRBV10-1; CDR3 protein: CASRESVTGNTEAFF; CDR3 DNA: TGCGCCAGCAGGGAATCAGTAACAGGGAACACTGAAGCTTTCTTT